Listed below are T cell receptor beta chains from one sample, sequenced in a study of T cell changes during pregnancy in multiple sclerosis. Only in-frame clones appear in the TCRdb table, and some are missing; sequencing was by immunoSEQ multiplex PCR. The sample yields tens of thousands of clones, around 94% seen once. The source was CD4+ T cells from peripheral blood mononuclear cells, collected before pregnancy. All receptors derive from a female donor with multiple sclerosis, enrolled in a pregnancy study. The conserved cysteine and the conserved F or W are not part of the CDR3 here. The order of the fields is J gene, D gene, V gene, CDR3 protein. D genes are given only for firm matches.

j_gene: TRBJ1-4
d_gene: TRBD1
v_gene: TRBV4-1
CDR3aa: ASSQVRGLDEKLF

j_gene: TRBJ2-6
d_gene: .
v_gene: TRBV9
CDR3aa: ASSPWVGGGILAGANVLT

j_gene: TRBJ2-5
d_gene: .
v_gene: TRBV5-1
CDR3aa: ASSLGPETQY

j_gene: TRBJ2-3
d_gene: TRBD2
v_gene: TRBV29-1
CDR3aa: SVRGGPDTQY

j_gene: TRBJ2-7
d_gene: .
v_gene: TRBV6-6
CDR3aa: ASSLSGEQY

j_gene: TRBJ1-2
d_gene: .
v_gene: TRBV7-2
CDR3aa: ASSSLSRGAYGYT

j_gene: TRBJ2-3
d_gene: TRBD2
v_gene: TRBV5-1
CDR3aa: ASSRGLAGSTDTQY

j_gene: TRBJ2-5
d_gene: .
v_gene: TRBV15
CDR3aa: ATSRAIASQETQY

j_gene: TRBJ1-5
d_gene: .
v_gene: TRBV27
CDR3aa: ASSLSDSNQPQH

j_gene: TRBJ2-7
d_gene: TRBD2
v_gene: TRBV4-1
CDR3aa: ASSRPGGLGEQY

j_gene: TRBJ1-3
d_gene: .
v_gene: TRBV5-1
CDR3aa: ASSLAGEFSGNTIY

j_gene: TRBJ1-6
d_gene: TRBD1
v_gene: TRBV6-6
CDR3aa: ASTLPGQGANSPLH

j_gene: TRBJ1-2
d_gene: .
v_gene: TRBV27
CDR3aa: ASSRRGGQHGYT

j_gene: TRBJ2-2
d_gene: TRBD2
v_gene: TRBV7-3
CDR3aa: ASSPARGGNTGELF

j_gene: TRBJ2-7
d_gene: TRBD2
v_gene: TRBV19
CDR3aa: ASRRSPSGDYEQY

j_gene: TRBJ2-7
d_gene: .
v_gene: TRBV5-4
CDR3aa: ASSLARNEQY

j_gene: TRBJ1-1
d_gene: .
v_gene: TRBV5-6
CDR3aa: ASSSRVMLRSPAGPEAF

j_gene: TRBJ2-2
d_gene: .
v_gene: TRBV29-1
CDR3aa: SAGDTGELF